The 12 T cell receptor beta chains listed next were all sequenced from one sample in a study of T cells in Graves' hyperthyroidism and ophthalmopathy. Amplification of TCR beta CDR3 regions was performed using RNA transcripts as template. HTBI primers were employed in a first-round RT-PCR of the TCR CDR3. TCRdb itself ran the multiplex PCR reads through MiXCR, one entry per CDR3 protein. The repertoire holds approximately 620,000 distinct CDR3 sequences, 16% seen once, with more than 3% in the top ten. Sample: blood. These TCRs come from a woman aged 40 to 50 with Graves' ophthalmopathy.

For this clonotype: This may be a read error, as it is one base from a much larger clone. The chain recombines TRBV20-1 with TRBJ2-2; 12 bases map to TRBD2. The CDR3 is made up of 16 amino acids. CDR1 is DFQATT, CDR2 SNEGSKA, per germline (reference sequence). The CDR3 nucleotides are TGCGGTGCTAGACCTAGCGGGAGGGCCATGGCCGGGGAGCTGTTTTTT. Encoded protein: CGARPSGRAMAGELFF.

In its sample, this clonotype was seen a few times. The chain recombines TRBV20-1 with TRBJ2-3; 9 bases agree with TRBD2. The CDR3 is 17 amino acids. Germline values: CDR1 DFQATT, CDR2 SNEGSKA (reference sequence). Germline trimming cut 0 bases from V and 2 bases from J; bases unmatched to any gene: 9. The CDR3 region has the DNA TGCAGTGCTAGAGATGGGGGCGGGGGGGGATACACAGATACGCAGTATTTT. Protein: CSARDGGGGGYTDTQYF.

The genes are TRBV4-2 and TRBJ1-6, with D possibly TRBD1 on 5 matching bases. V gave up 0 bases and J gave up 5 bases, with 14 bases separating them. Germline CDR1 is LGHNA and CDR2 is YNFKEQ. The CDR3 consists of 17 residues. CDR3: CASSQDAYGTDNSPLHF. DNA for the CDR3: TGTGCCAGCAGCCAAGACGCCTACGGGACGGATAATTCACCCCTCCACTTT.

This clonotype came up a few times. The chain combines TRBV28 with TRBJ1-1; 8 bases match TRBD1. Trimming at V came to 8 bases and at J to 0 bases, leaving 5 bases not matched to a gene. The V gene's germline CDR1 is MDHEN and CDR2 SYDVKM. The CDR3 is 14 residues long. CDR3 loop: CASGDRPMNTEAFF. The CDR3 DNA reads TGTGCCAGCGGGGACAGGCCCATGAACACTGAAGCTTTCTTT.

In this sample, this clonotype turned up many times. This chain connects TRBV5-1 to TRBJ2-5; 9 bases are shared with TRBD1. Germline CDR1 is SGHRS and CDR2 is YFSETQ. V gave up 0 bases and J gave up 5 bases; unmatched junction bases: 5. CDR3 length: 15 residues. This CDR3 reads CASSLAGQGLETQYF. For the CDR3, the DNA is TGCGCCAGCAGCTTGGCCGGACAGGGGCTTGAGACCCAGTACTTC. The full variable domain, rest sourced from reference TRBV5-1 and TRBJ2-5, is KAGVTQTPRYLIKTRGQQVTLSCSPISGHRSVSWYQQTPGQGLQFLFEYFSETQRNKGNFPGRFSGRQFSNSRSEMNVSTLELGDSALYLCASSLAGQGLETQYFGPGTRLLVL.

This clonotype was detected many times. J is TRBJ2-1 and V is TRBV28; D is possibly TRBD1 (7 bases). The CDR3 is 15 amino acids. V was pared by 5 bases and J by 8 bases, with 19 bases between. Germline V gives CDR1 MDHEN, CDR2 SYDVKM. This chain's CDR3 is CASSVPRTGGHEQFF. CDR3 coding DNA: TGTGCCAGCAGTGTCCCCCGGACAGGAGGGCATGAGCAGTTCTTC.

This clonotype was recorded only once. The V call is TRBV12-3 or TRBV12-4, the J call TRBJ2-7, with 8 bases lining up with TRBD1. Trimming cost V 2 bases and J 1 base; bases outside gene matches: 7. CDR3 size: 16 residues. CDR3 protein: CASSLWTGSRSYEQYF. The CDR3 DNA reads as TGTGCCAGCAGTTTATGGACAGGGAGTCGATCCTACGAGCAGTACTTC.

The CDR3 bases are TGCAGTGCTATGAGGGGAGAGAGCGGCTACACCTTC. The encoded protein is CSAMRGESGYTF. The chain carries TRBV20-1 and TRBJ1-2; weak D call: TRBD1 (5 bases). The V gene's germline CDR1 is DFQATT and CDR2 SNEGSKA (reference sequence). The CDR3 consists of 12 residues. V shed 4 bases and J shed 8 bases, with 14 bases lying between them.

Many counts were recorded for this clonotype. The chain couples TRBV28 to TRBJ2-7, with 11 bases fitting TRBD1. This CDR3 has 16 amino acids. CDR1 MDHEN and CDR2 SYDVKM come from the germline V gene. V lost 6 bases to trimming and J lost 2 bases; unmatched junction nucleotides: 9. For the CDR3, the DNA is TGTGCCAGCAGAGCCGGGACAGGGGGAAGAACCTACGAGCAGTACTTC. This codes for CASRAGTGGRTYEQYF.

This clonotype occurred many times. Here the CDR3 reads CASSFLGSLDNEQFF. CDR3 DNA sequence: TGCGCCAGCAGCTTTTTAGGTAGTCTCGACAATGAGCAGTTCTTC. The rearrangement joins TRBV5-1 to TRBJ2-1; no firm D call. Germline V gene data show CDR1 as SGHRS and CDR2 as YFSETQ. The CDR3 is 15 residues long. The V gene lost 2 bases and the J gene lost 5 bases, with 14 bases spanning the gap.

This clonotype was counted ten times or more. This chain links TRBV28 with TRBJ2-7; unclear D gene. Germline assignment: CDR1 MDHEN and CDR2 SYDVKM. V lost 6 bases, J lost 0 bases, and 6 bases lay in between. The CDR3 totals 12 residues. The CDR3 protein is CASRRLSYEQYF. DNA for the CDR3: TGTGCCAGCAGACGACTCTCCTACGAGCAGTACTTC.

The sample holds a few counts of this clonotype. For the CDR3, the DNA is TGTGCCAGCAGCCGACTCCCGGGGGACACCCTCCACTTT. Translation: CASSRLPGDTLHF. The J gene is TRBJ1-6, the V gene TRBV9, with D perhaps TRBD1 (6 bases). Trimming shortened V by 4 bases and J by 14 bases, and 16 bases separated the two germline ends. Germline V gene lookup returns CDR1 SGDLS and CDR2 YYNGEE. This CDR3 has 13 amino acids.